The 13 T cell receptor beta chains presented below share a single source sample, sequenced in a study of identical twins (dated by TCRdb to 2016 to 2017). Library preparation was by 5' RACE. The instrument was an Illumina HiSeq 2000. TCRdb passed the public sequencing reads through fastp at Q25 and MiXCR, retaining productive beta sequences. Entries are consolidated by CDR3 protein sequence, retaining the most common genes and DNA. Across this sample there are hundreds of thousands of distinct CDR3 sequences, with more than 20% seen only once. Just under 3% of the sample belongs to the ten largest clones. These same data were also listed under a study on T cells expressing NK-cell markers.

What was sequenced was CD4+ T cells sorted from blood. The receptors come from a woman between 18 and 29 years old in good health.

The genes are TRBV29-1 and TRBJ2-3, with 11 nucleotides matching TRBD2. V lost 4 bases and J lost 8; bases outside the gene matches: 5. Germline V lookup: CDR1 SQVTM, CDR2 ANQGSEA. The CDR3 totals 13 residues. CDR3 nucleotide sequence: TGCAGCGTTGCACTAGCGGGAGCTGGTACGCAGTATTTT. As protein: CSVALAGAGTQYF.

This chain uses TRBV9 with TRBJ2-3; the match to TRBD2 covers 8 bases. With 4 bases clipped from V and 1 base from J, the junction kept 2 bases outside the gene matches. The CDR3 runs to 14 residues. Germline V gives CDR1 SGDLS, CDR2 YYNGEE. The CDR3 region has the DNA TGTGCCAGCAGCAAGACTAGCGGCACAGATACGCAGTATTTT. Its translation is CASSKTSGTDTQYF.

This chain joins TRBV7-2 and TRBJ2-7; 7 nucleotides match TRBD1. The germline V gene has CDR1 SGHTA and CDR2 FQGNSA. J gave up 3 bases and V 1 base, and 9 bases lay outside the gene matches. The CDR3 totals 16 residues. The DNA for the CDR3 is TGTGCCAGCAGCTTAGGAGGGACAGCCCTCATCTACGAGCAGTACTTC. This gives the protein CASSLGGTALIYEQYF.

This clonotype showed up just a few times. This rearrangement joins TRBV5-1 to TRBJ2-2; 14 bases align to TRBD2. The CDR3 length is 14 residues. V lost 6 bases and J lost 7; bases outside the gene matches: 2. The germline V gene has CDR1 SGHRS and CDR2 YFSETQ. The CDR3 reads CASMGLAGDGELFF. CDR3 sequence (DNA): TGCGCCAGCATGGGACTAGCGGGAGACGGGGAGCTGTTTTTT.

This clonotype appeared once. V usage is TRBV30 and J usage is TRBJ1-1, with a possible D match to TRBD1 (5 bases). The CDR3 runs 11 residues. CDR1 and CDR2 (germline): GTSNPN, SVGIG (reference sequence). Trimming took off 8 bases at V and 4 bases at J, with 11 bases between the two ends. The CDR3 region is CAHGGITEAFF. CDR3 sequence (DNA): TGTGCCCACGGGGGAATCACTGAAGCTTTCTTT. Full variable domain (rest looked up from reference TRBV30 and TRBJ1-1): SQTIHQWPATLVQPVGSPLSLECTVEGTSNPNLYWYRQAAGRGLQLLFYSVGIGQISSEVPQNLSASRPQDRQFILSSKKLLLSDSGFYLCAHGGITEAFFGQGTRLTVV.

This clonotype was detected a few times. This chain connects TRBV10-3 to TRBJ1-5, with D possibly TRBD1 on 6 matching bases. Germline V lookup: CDR1 ENHRY, CDR2 SYGVKD. The CDR3 sequence is 15 residues long. Trimming stripped 8 bases from V and 5 bases from J, with 19 bases between. The chain's CDR3 is CAIAFAGGGDQPQHF. The CDR3 coding sequence is TGTGCCATCGCATTTGCAGGCGGGGGCGATCAGCCCCAGCATTTT.

This clonotype showed up just a few times. This sequence joins TRBV30 and TRBJ2-1; D is uncertain. V lost 3 bases, J lost 5 bases, and 11 bases lay in between. This CDR3 spans 13 amino acids. The germline gives CDR1 GTSNPN, CDR2 SVGIG (reference sequence). The CDR3 DNA reads as TGTGCCTGGAGGCCTCCGGGCCACAATGAGCAGTTCTTC. Its translation: CAWRPPGHNEQFF. The full variable domain, its missing parts supplied by reference TRBV30 and TRBJ2-1, is SQTIHQWPATLVQPVGSPLSLECTVEGTSNPNLYWYRQAAGRGLQLLFYSVGIGQISSEVPQNLSASRPQDRQFILSSKKLLLSDSGFYLCAWRPPGHNEQFFGPGTRLTVL.

Note on this clonotype: This may be a read error, as it is one base from a much larger clone. V usage is TRBV30 and J usage is TRBJ2-5; TRBD1 agrees at 7 bases. This CDR3 contains 13 residues. Germline CDR1 GTSNPN, CDR2 SVGIG (reference sequence). This chain's CDR3 is CACSVTGEGTQYF. The CDR3 nucleotides are TGTGCCTGTAGTGTCACAGGGGAAGGGACCCAGTACTTC.

This clonotype was detected ten times or more. The V and J genes are TRBV15 and TRBJ2-1; 7 nucleotides match TRBD2. Germline V lookup: CDR1 LNHNV, CDR2 YYDKDF (reference sequence). Germline trimming cut 5 bases from V and 1 base from J; bases unmatched to any gene: 5. The CDR3 is 15 amino acids. In nucleotides, the CDR3 is TGTGCCACCAGCGGCGGGAGTCCTTCCTACAATGAGCAGTTCTTC. Translation: CATSGGSPSYNEQFF.

V and J are TRBV7-3 and TRBJ2-1; TRBD2 matches 8 bases. V gave up 5 bases and J gave up 5 bases; unmatched junction bases: 5. CDR3 length equals 14 residues. Germline CDR1 is SGHTA and CDR2 is FQGTGA. CDR3 sequence (DNA): TGTGCCAGCAGCGGGGCGGGGGGAAACAATGAGCAGTTCTTC. This sequence encodes CASSGAGGNNEQFF.

This clonotype has more than one count but fewer than ten. The chain has TRBV2 and TRBJ1-6, with a weak D call TRBD1 (5 bases). The CDR3 has 14 residues. V was cut by 8 bases and J by 9 bases, with 17 bases left in between. Germline V gene lookup returns CDR1 SNHLY and CDR2 FYNNEI. The CDR3 loop reads CASAVQGGSSPLHF. CDR3 nucleotide sequence: TGTGCCAGCGCGGTCCAGGGAGGGAGTTCACCCCTCCACTTT.

This clonotype was seen a handful of times. The V gene is TRBV7-2, the J gene TRBJ2-1, with D possibly being TRBD2 (6 bases). Germline V gene sequence: CDR1 SGHTA, CDR2 FQGNSA. The V end was cut by 5 bases, the J end by 6 bases, with 14 bases between. This CDR3 comprises 14 residues. The CDR3 loop is CASSLVVGGNEQFF. In nucleotides, the CDR3 is TGTGCCAGCAGCCTAGTCGTGGGAGGCAATGAGCAGTTCTTC.

The chain combines TRBV2 with TRBJ2-7, with TRBD2 identical over 9 bases. V lost 10 bases to trimming and J lost 3 bases; unmatched junction nucleotides: 4. CDR3 length: 12 residues. CDR1 is SNHLY, CDR2 FYNNEI, per germline. CDR3 region: CATKREVYEQYF. The CDR3 DNA is TGTGCCACCAAGCGGGAGGTCTACGAGCAGTACTTC.